The 20 T cell receptor beta chains in this list originate from one sample, sequenced in a study of beta chain features in type 1 diabetes. The study, taken as a whole, reports: Researchers report that Type 1 diabetes patients had moderately but significantly shorter TCRB CDR3s across all four CD4+ subsets.

Reverse transcribing all isolated RNA meant expressed TCRB transcripts were sequenced. Data came from immunoSEQ multiplex PCR; TCRdb stores just in-frame clones and leaves some out. The sample has some 290,000 clones; approximately 24% are singletons. Antigen specificity for these receptors is unknown. Sequences were obtained from naive CD4+ T cells from blood. These receptor sequences come from a woman in her thirties with type 1 diabetes.

The V call is TRBV2, the J call TRBJ2-7; 7 bases fit TRBD1. The ends lost 8 bases at V and 3 bases at J; junction bases unmatched: 7. Germline V lookup: CDR1 SNHLY, CDR2 FYNNEI. The CDR3 loop spans 13 amino acids. The CDR3 sequence is CASQDRRLYEQYF. The CDR3 nucleotides read TGTGCCAGCCAGGACAGGCGCCTCTACGAGCAGTACTTC.

V usage is TRBV29-1 and J usage is TRBJ1-4; tentative D call: TRBD1 (6 bases). The V end was cut by 6 bases, the J end by 3 bases, with 8 bases between. CDR1 and CDR2 (germline): SQVTM, ANQGSEA. This CDR3 spans 12 amino acids. In DNA, the CDR3 is TGCAGCGTAGGGGGGGCTAATGAAAAACTGTTTTTT. Amino acids: CSVGGANEKLFF. Using reference TRBV29-1 and TRBJ1-4 for the parts outside the CDR3, the full variable domain is SAVISQKPSRDICQRGTSLTIQCQVDSQVTMMFWYRQQPGQSLTLIATANQGSEATYESGFVIDKFPISRPNLTFSTLTVSNMSPEDSSIYLCSVGGANEKLFFGSGTQLSVL.

This chain joins TRBV5-6 and TRBJ2-1, with 8 bases fitting TRBD2. Germline V lookup: CDR1 SGHDT, CDR2 YYEEEE. Losses at the gene ends were 0 bases for V and 4 bases for J; bases not matched to a gene: 3. The CDR3 is 15 amino acids. In nucleotides, the CDR3 is TGTGCCAGCAGCTTGGTGGCGGGAGGTTACAATGAGCAGTTCTTC. Translated: CASSLVAGGYNEQFF.

This clone came up a few times. Sequence at one end of the junction differs from germline and may be a read error. The CDR3 here is CASSLTGAELFF. The CDR3 DNA is TGTGCTAGCAGCTTAACGGGAGCGGAGCTGTTTTTT. The chain joins TRBV7-7 to TRBJ2-2; D possibly corresponds to TRBD2 (6 bases). In germline, CDR1 is SSHAT, CDR2 FNYEAQ (reference sequence). The CDR3 extends over 12 amino acids. Complete variable domain (other parts from reference TRBV7-7 and TRBJ2-2): GAGVSQSPRYKVTKRGQDVTLRCDPISSHATLYWYQQALGQGPEFLTYFNYEAQPDKSGLPSDRFSAERPEGSISTLTIQRTEQRDSAMYRCASSLTGAELFFGEGSRLTVL.

V usage is TRBV18 and J usage is TRBJ2-1, with TRBD1 matching over 7 bases. Germline trimming cut 3 bases from V and 8 bases from J; bases unmatched to any gene: 7. The germline V gene has CDR1 KGHSH and CDR2 LQKENI. The CDR3 has 14 residues. This CDR3 is CASSPGQVTDEQFF. CDR3 in DNA: TGTGCCAGCTCACCTGGACAGGTCACGGATGAGCAGTTCTTC.

The chain couples TRBV5-1 to TRBJ1-2; D may be TRBD1 (5 bases). The CDR3 is 17 amino acids. The V end was cut by 0 bases, the J end by 3 bases, with 18 bases between. Per germline, CDR1 SGHRS and CDR2 YFSETQ. The CDR3 sequence: CASSLVYRGQRDYGYTF. CDR3 DNA: TGCGCCAGCAGCTTGGTTTATCGGGGCCAGCGGGACTATGGCTACACCTTC.

The chain has TRBV7-9 and TRBJ1-2; maybe TRBD1 (5 bases). The CDR3 spans 14 residues. Germline assignment: CDR1 SEHNR and CDR2 FQNEAQ (reference sequence). Trimming removed 5 bases from V and 5 bases from J, with 15 bases in between. The CDR3 nucleotides are TGTGCCAGCAGCCCAGGGACGGAGGGGTATGGCTACACCTTC. It encodes CASSPGTEGYGYTF.

This clone was detected only a few times. This chain links TRBV5-1 with TRBJ1-1, with a tentative D call TRBD1 (5 bases). This CDR3 region has 14 residues. Deletions cut 2 bases from V and 4 bases from J, with 12 bases between. Germline CDR1 SGHRS, CDR2 YFSETQ. CDR3 bases: TGCGCCAGCAGCTTCGCAGGGCCAGGCACTGAAGCTTTCTTT. It translates to CASSFAGPGTEAFF.

V is TRBV10-3 and J is TRBJ2-1; perhaps TRBD2 as D (6 bases). From germline, CDR1 is ENHRY and CDR2 SYGVKD. V was shortened by 7 bases and J by 4 bases, with 8 bases between the two germline ends. There are 12 residues in the CDR3. The CDR3 reads CAITGEYNEQFF. The DNA of the CDR3 is TGTGCCATCACGGGAGAGTACAATGAGCAGTTCTTC.

The chain links TRBV19 to TRBJ2-4; D is uncertain. Trimming shortened V by 7 bases and J by 1 base, and 14 bases separated the two germline ends. Germline assignment: CDR1 LNHDA and CDR2 SQIVND (reference sequence). The CDR3 is 15 amino acids. The CDR3 loop reads CASNPSASAKNIQYF. CDR3 nucleotide sequence: TGTGCCAGTAACCCGAGCGCGTCGGCCAAAAACATTCAGTACTTC.

There are a few counts of this clone. CDR3 sequence reads: CASSDLAGAKNIQYF. CDR3 coding DNA: TGTGCCAGTAGTGATCTAGCGGGGGCCAAAAACATTCAGTACTTC. The chain uses TRBV19 and TRBJ2-4; TRBD2 matches 9 bases. After removal of 5 bases from V and 1 base from J, the junction contained 3 bases not matched to a gene. The CDR3 totals 15 residues. The germline V gene encodes CDR1 LNHDA and CDR2 SQIVND (reference sequence).

In this sample, this clone turned up a few times. This chain links TRBV5-1 with TRBJ2-6; a possible D gene is TRBD1 (5 bases). Germline V gene sequence: CDR1 SGHRS, CDR2 YFSETQ. The CDR3 is made up of 16 amino acids. V was pared by 2 bases and J by 0 bases, with 9 bases between. The CDR3 coding sequence is TGCGCCAGCAGCTTAACAGGCCCCTCTGGGGCCAACGTCCTGACTTTC. Translated: CASSLTGPSGANVLTF.

This chain joins TRBV6-5 and TRBJ1-2; maybe TRBD1 (6 bases). Per germline, CDR1 MNHEY and CDR2 SVGAGI. V dropped 4 bases and J dropped 8 bases, with 11 bases sitting between them. This CDR3 region has 12 residues. Written as DNA, the CDR3 is TGTGCCAGCAGTTGGACAGAAGGGGGCTACACCTTC. Amino acid sequence: CASSWTEGGYTF.

The genes are TRBV29-1 and TRBJ2-2, with D maybe TRBD2 (6 bases). The V end was cut by 0 bases, the J end by 5 bases, with 10 bases between. The CDR3 has 14 amino acids. In germline, CDR1 is SQVTM, CDR2 ANQGSEA. CDR3 region: CSVEDLTRTGELFF. CDR3 bases: TGCAGCGTTGAAGATCTGACTAGGACCGGGGAGCTGTTTTTT.

The genes are TRBV11-2 and TRBJ2-7; 7 bases line up with TRBD2. In germline, CDR1 is SGHAT, CDR2 FQNNGV. CDR3 length: 16 amino acids. V lost 1 base and J lost 5; bases outside the gene matches: 11. CDR3 bases: TGTGCCAGCAGCTTAGTATCCGGGGAGGGCTCTCACGAGCAGTACTTC. Amino acids: CASSLVSGEGSHEQYF. Looking up the rest from reference TRBV11-2 and TRBJ2-7 gives the full variable domain: EAGVAQSPRYKIIEKRQSVAFWCNPISGHATLYWYQQILGQGPKLLIQFQNNGVVDDSQLPKDRFSAERLKGVDSTLKIQPAKLEDSAVYLCASSLVSGEGSHEQYFGPGTRLTVT.

The rearrangement links TRBV21-1 to TRBJ1-5. TRBV21-1 is deemed a pseudogene. There are 17 residues in the CDR3. Here the CDR3 reads CASSPRGQHISNQPQHF. Written as DNA, the CDR3 is TGTGCCAGCAGCCCCCGAGGGCAACACATTAGCAATCAGCCCCAGCATTTT.

In this sample, this clone turned up a few times. The chain carries TRBV14 and TRBJ2-1; TRBD2 agrees at 11 bases. The CDR3 runs 14 residues. V dropped 5 bases and J dropped 7; count of bases not matched to a gene: 4. Germline assignment: CDR1 SGHDN and CDR2 FVKESK. In DNA, the CDR3 is TGTGCCAGCAGCGTGACTAGCGGGACGAATGAGCAGTTCTTC. It is translated as CASSVTSGTNEQFF.

This clone was seen a handful of times. The gene calls are TRBV25-1 and TRBJ2-7; TRBD2 aligns across 12 bases. J was trimmed by 1 base and V by 5 bases; bases with no gene match: 9. The CDR3 has 17 amino acids. Germline CDR1 MGHDK, CDR2 SYGVNS. Here the CDR3 reads CASSFTSGRKGSYEQYF. Written as DNA, the CDR3 is TGTGCCAGCAGTTTTACTAGCGGGAGGAAGGGATCCTACGAGCAGTACTTC.

This clone was seen a few times. V is TRBV28 and J is TRBJ2-7; possibly TRBD2 for D (5 bases). V was clipped by 3 bases and J by 2 bases, with 11 bases between them. The germline V gene has CDR1 MDHEN and CDR2 SYDVKM. This CDR3 region has 14 residues. Written as DNA, the CDR3 is TGTGCCAGCAGTTTTCACTCGGGAACCTACGAGCAGTACTTC. Encoded protein: CASSFHSGTYEQYF.

The genes are TRBV10-2 and TRBJ2-5; the D is unclear. Trimming shortened V by 7 bases and J by 5 bases, and 17 bases separated the two germline ends. Per the germline V gene, CDR1 is WSHSY and CDR2 is SAAADI. The CDR3 totals 14 residues. CDR3 amino acids: CASNTPGPRETQYF. CDR3 in DNA: TGCGCCAGCAATACACCGGGTCCCCGTGAGACCCAGTACTTC.